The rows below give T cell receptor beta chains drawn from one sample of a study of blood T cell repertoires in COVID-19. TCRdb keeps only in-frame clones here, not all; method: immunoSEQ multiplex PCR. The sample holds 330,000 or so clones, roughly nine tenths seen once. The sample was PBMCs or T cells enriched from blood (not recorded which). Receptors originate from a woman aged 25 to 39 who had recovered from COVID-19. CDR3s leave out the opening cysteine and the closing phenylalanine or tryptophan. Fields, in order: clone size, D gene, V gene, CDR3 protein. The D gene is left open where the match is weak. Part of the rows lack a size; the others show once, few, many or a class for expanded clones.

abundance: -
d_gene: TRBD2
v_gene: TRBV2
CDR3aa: ASGREYNEQF

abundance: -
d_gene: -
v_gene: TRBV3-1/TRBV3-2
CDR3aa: ASSQADTGELF

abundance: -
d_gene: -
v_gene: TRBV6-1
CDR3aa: ASSERGIGEQY

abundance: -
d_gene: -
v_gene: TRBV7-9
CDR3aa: ASSAYPRGYEQY

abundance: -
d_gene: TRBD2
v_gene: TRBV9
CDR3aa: ASGTSGGSRTDTQY

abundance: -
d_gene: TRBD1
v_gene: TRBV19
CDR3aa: ASSMTGLEQPQH

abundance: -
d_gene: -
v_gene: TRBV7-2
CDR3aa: ASSTRQALYNEQF

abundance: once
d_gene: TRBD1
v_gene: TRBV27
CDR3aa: ASRLLGTDNEKLF

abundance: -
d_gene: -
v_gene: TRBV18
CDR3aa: ASSPTRQAYGYT

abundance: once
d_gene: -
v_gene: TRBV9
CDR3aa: ASSPGQATEAF

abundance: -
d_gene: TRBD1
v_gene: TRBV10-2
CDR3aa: ASSEPGQGVFYGYT

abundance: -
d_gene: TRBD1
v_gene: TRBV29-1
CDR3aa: SVETGDTKNIQY

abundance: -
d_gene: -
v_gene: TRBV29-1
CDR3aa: SARESYLHTETEAF

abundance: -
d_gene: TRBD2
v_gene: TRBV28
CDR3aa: ASAFAGGVDTQY

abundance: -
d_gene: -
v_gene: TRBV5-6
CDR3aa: ASSYGPGGYGYT

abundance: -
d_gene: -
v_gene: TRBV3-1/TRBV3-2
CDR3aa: ASSQDYRARNTIY

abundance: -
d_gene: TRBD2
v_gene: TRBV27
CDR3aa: ASSLAGTNNVEQF